This note documents a single TCR beta chain sequence. What it recognizes is unknown. Assay used: immunoSEQ multiplex PCR; TCRdb lists only in-frame clones, some missing. The data contain roughly 150,000 clones, about 90% of them singletons. The germline CDR1 and CDR2 sequences are MNHEY and SMNVEV (reference sequence). Trimming stripped 6 bases from V and 12 bases from J, with 16 bases between. The CDR3 is 12 residues long. This sample is part of a study of T cell responses to AZD1222 COVID-19 vaccine. Regarding the study as a whole: Donors were chiefly white British, with a greater number of females, and clonal diversity was perhaps underestimated. Nearly half of spike-specific TCRs reportedly go after variant regions that carry no mutations.

This TCR came from an adult who received the AZD1222 COVID-19 vaccine. The chain combines TRBV27 with TRBJ2-3, with D possibly TRBD1 on 6 matching bases. This specimen was peripheral blood, taken 28 days after the second AZD1222 dose. The DNA of the CDR3 is TGTGCCAGCAGCTCAGGGGTACTTCCCCAGTATTTT. Translated, it gives CASSSGVLPQYF.